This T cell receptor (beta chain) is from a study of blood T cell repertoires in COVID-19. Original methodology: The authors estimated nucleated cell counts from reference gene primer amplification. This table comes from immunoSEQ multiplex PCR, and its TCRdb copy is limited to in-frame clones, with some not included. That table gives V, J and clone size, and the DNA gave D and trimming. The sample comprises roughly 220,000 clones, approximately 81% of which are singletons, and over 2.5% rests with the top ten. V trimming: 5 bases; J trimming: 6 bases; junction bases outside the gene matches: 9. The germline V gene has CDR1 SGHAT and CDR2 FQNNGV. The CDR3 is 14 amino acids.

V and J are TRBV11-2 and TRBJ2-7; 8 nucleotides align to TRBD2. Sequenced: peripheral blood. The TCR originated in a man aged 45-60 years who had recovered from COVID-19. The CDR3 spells CASSPPGTRVEQYF. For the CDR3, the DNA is TGTGCCAGCAGCCCACCCGGGACTAGGGTCGAGCAGTACTTC.